This T cell receptor (beta chain) was sequenced for a study of blood T cell repertoires in COVID-19. Whole-study context: The United States, Italy and Spain provided the acute and convalescent COVID-19 samples. PBMCs, B-cell-depleted T cells, or T cells were the source of the cDNA or gDNA that made up the material.

Participant reports of clinical history set cohort assignment. V lost 7 bases and J lost 4, with 13 bases in between. Germline lookup yields CDR1 SQVTM and CDR2 ANQGSEA. CDR3 length equals 13 residues. As originally analysed: Estimation of nucleated cell counts relied on the amplification of reference gene primers. Profiling relied on immunoSEQ multiplex PCR, and the TCRdb table lists in-frame clones only, not all of them. From that table come the V and J calls and clone size; the DNA was used to work out D and trimming. Found here are approximately 440,000 clones, 80% to 95% of them singletons; the top ten hold approximately 0.65%.

The chain is built from TRBV29-1 and TRBJ1-4; the D gene is possibly TRBD1 (6 bases). Sequencing was carried out using PBMCs or T cells enriched from blood (not recorded which). The sequence derives from a man younger than 35 who had recovered from COVID-19. DNA for the CDR3: TGCAGCGGAGCCGACAGGATTAATGAAAAACTGTTTTTT. This translates into CSGADRINEKLFF. Filled out from reference TRBV29-1 and TRBJ1-4, the complete variable domain reads SAVISQKPSRDICQRGTSLTIQCQVDSQVTMMFWYRQQPGQSLTLIATANQGSEATYESGFVIDKFPISRPNLTFSTLTVSNMSPEDSSIYLCSGADRINEKLFFGSGTQLSVL.